One sample yielded the 3 T cell receptor beta chains listed below, sequenced in a study of cytomegalovirus exposure and HLA in healthy donors. Vbeta (60) and Jbeta (13) primers were used in the PCR. The protocol was immunoSEQ multiplex PCR, while the TCRdb copy is restricted to in-frame clones and leaves out a portion. The data contain 100,000 to 120,000 clones, roughly 70% of them singletons. Sequenced input: PBMCs. These receptors all stem from a man aged 40-50 years in good health and CMV-seronegative.

This clone was detected a few times. The rearrangement joins TRBV6-1 to TRBJ1-3; D is possibly TRBD1 (6 bases). In germline, CDR1 is MNHNS, CDR2 SASEGT. V lost 8 bases, J lost 0 bases, and 14 bases lay in between. The CDR3 totals 15 residues. Here the CDR3 reads CASGQDSSSGNTIYF. DNA of the CDR3: TGTGCCAGCGGCCAGGACAGCAGCTCTGGAAACACCATATATTTT.

This rearrangement joins TRBV20-1 to TRBJ1-1, with D hard to call. V was trimmed by 7 bases and J by 4 bases, leaving 7 bases between them. The germline CDR1 and CDR2 sequences are DFQATT and SNEGSKA (reference sequence). This CDR3 is built from 10 residues. CDR3 nucleotide sequence: TGCAGTGATTTCGGCACTGAAGCTTTCTTT. Translating it yields CSDFGTEAFF.

This chain joins TRBV7-2 and TRBJ2-1, with TRBD1 identical over 10 bases. The CDR3 length is 15 residues. The germline V gene encodes CDR1 SGHTA and CDR2 FQGNSA. The trim removed 4 bases at V and 7 bases at J, leaving 7 bases unmatched. The CDR3 nucleotides are TGTGCCAGCAGCTCAATCGACAGGGGGCGGAATGAGCAGTTCTTC. Translated, it gives CASSSIDRGRNEQFF.